This T cell receptor beta chain was recorded in a study of response to subunit inactivated influenza vaccine. Germline CDR1 reads DFQATT; CDR2 reads SNEGSKA (reference sequence). This CDR3 spans 15 amino acids. V gave up 0 bases and J gave up 2 bases; unmatched junction bases: 5. In its sample, this clonotype was seen a few times. Using its own MiXCR run on the RT-PCR reads, TCRdb lists one record per CDR3 protein. The repertoire holds 290,000 or so distinct CDR3 sequences, roughly 20% seen once, with 10% to 13% in the top ten. The TCR comes from a man aged 50 to 75 who received an inactivated influenza vaccine. V gene TRBV20-1 combines with J gene TRBJ2-5; TRBD2 matches at 8 bases. Material: PBMCs from blood, obtained 21 months after vaccination. In nucleotides, the CDR3 is TGCAGTGCTAGAGACGGTAGCGGGAATCAAGAGACCCAGTACTTC. It codes for CSARDGSGNQETQYF.